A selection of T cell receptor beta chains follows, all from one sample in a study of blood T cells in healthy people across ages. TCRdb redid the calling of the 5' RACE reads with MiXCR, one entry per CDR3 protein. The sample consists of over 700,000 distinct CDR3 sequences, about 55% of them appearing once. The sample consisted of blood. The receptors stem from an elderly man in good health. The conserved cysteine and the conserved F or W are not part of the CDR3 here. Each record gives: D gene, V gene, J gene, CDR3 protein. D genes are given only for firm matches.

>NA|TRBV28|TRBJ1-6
ASSLYPQTSGLNNSPLH
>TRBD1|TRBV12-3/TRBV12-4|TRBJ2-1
ASSDRGNSYNEQF
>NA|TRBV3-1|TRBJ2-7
ASSLTLSYEQY
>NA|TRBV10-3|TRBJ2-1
AISESPGGLYNEQF
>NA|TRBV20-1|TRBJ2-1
SARDRQLTDEQF
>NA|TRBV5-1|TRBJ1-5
ASSLDTYQPQH
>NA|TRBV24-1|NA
ATSDLESYEQY
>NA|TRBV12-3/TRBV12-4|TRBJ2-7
ASSRRVSDEQY
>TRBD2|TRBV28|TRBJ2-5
ASSLDYAGGLEQY
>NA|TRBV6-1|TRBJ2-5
ASSDQTGGKY
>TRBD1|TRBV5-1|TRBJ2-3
ASSTGTGITDTQY
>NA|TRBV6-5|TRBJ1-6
ASRKVNSPLH
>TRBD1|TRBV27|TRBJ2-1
ASSLSRGLGEQF
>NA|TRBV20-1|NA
SASRVGGEQY
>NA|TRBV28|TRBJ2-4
ASSFEAGSQY
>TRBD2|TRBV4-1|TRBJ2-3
ASSLTSGDSTDTQY
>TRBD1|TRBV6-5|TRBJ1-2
ASSTTTGAYGYT
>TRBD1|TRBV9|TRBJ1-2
ASSVQPGQGAIYGYT
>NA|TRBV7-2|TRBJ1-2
ASSLAGAGGSYGYT
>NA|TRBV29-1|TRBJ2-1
SDNYNEQF
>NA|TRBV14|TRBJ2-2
ASSQVSGATGELF
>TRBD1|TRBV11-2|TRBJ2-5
ASSPPGGQTQY
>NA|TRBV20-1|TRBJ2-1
SASSEMWDEQF
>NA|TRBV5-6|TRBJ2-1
ASSMTGRDEQF
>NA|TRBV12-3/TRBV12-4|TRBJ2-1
ASSPGEADEQF
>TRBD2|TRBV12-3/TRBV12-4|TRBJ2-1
ASTPGGSANNEQF
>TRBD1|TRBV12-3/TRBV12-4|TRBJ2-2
ASSKGQGNTGELF
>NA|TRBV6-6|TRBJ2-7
ASSPGRFGEQY
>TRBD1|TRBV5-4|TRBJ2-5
ASSSRQGGDEQY
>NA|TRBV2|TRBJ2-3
ASSRGEGSRYAY
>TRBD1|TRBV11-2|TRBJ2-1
ASSRSSGTGYNEQF
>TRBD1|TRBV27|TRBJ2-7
ASTQTGAIEQY
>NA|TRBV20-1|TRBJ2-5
SASRSSAKETQY
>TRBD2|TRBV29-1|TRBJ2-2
SVVPRGDGTGELF
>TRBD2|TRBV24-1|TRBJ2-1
ATSDLKRGYNEQF
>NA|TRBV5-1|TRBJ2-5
ASSSQGQETQY
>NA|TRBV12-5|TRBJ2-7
ASGPQGLSYEQY
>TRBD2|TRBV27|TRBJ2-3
ASSLLTSGSSHRYAY
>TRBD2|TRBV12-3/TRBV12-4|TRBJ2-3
ASRSSGRRDTQY
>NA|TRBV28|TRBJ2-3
ASSSATSSFTDTQY
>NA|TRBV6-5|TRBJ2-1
ASSYTGFLTINEQF
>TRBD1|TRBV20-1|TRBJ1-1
SASFGTVNTEAF
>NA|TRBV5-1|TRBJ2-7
ASTPGSGSFYEQY
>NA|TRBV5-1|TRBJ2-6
ASSLGPGRGSGANVLT
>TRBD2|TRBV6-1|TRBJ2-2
ASGEASGVNTGELF
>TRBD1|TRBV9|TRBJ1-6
ASSWGTGSNSPLH
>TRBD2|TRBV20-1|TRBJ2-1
SAREASGNNEQF
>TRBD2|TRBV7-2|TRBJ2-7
ASSLGGRPYEQY
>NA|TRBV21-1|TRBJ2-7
ASSEEGSYEQY
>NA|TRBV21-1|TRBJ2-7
ASSNGLVGDEQY
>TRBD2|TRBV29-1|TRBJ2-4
SVARSGNINDIQY
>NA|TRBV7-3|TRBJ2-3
ASSFGRVSTDTQY
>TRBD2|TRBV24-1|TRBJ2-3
ATSDPLLGTSDRYAY